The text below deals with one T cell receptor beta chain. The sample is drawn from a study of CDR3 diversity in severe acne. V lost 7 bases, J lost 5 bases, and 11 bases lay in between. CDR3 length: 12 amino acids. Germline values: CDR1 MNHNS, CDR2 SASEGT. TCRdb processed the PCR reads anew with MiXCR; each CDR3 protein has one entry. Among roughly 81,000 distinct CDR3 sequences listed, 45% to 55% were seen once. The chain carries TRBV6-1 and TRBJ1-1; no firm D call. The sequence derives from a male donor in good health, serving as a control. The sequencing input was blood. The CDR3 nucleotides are TGTGCCAGCACGAGGGCTAGGACTGAAGCTTTCTTT. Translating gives CASTRARTEAFF.